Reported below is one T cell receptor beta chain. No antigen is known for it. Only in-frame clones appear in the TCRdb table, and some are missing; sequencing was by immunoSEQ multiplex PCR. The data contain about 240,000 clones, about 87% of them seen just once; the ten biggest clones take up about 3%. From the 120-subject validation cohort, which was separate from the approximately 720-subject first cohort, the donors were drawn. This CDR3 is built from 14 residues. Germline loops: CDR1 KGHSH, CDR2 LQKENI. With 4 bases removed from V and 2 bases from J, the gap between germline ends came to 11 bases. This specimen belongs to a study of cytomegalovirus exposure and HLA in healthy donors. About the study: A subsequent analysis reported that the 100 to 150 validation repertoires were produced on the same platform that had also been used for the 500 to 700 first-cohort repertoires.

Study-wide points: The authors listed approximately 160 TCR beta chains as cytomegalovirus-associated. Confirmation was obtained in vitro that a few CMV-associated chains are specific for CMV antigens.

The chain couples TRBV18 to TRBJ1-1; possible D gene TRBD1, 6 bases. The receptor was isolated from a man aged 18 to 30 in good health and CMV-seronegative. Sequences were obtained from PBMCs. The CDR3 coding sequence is TGTGCCAGCTCACTCCCGGACAGTAACACTGAAGCTTTCTTT. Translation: CASSLPDSNTEAFF.